The clone carrying this TCR beta chain has only a few counts. Its antigen is unidentified. The entry originates in a study of molecular identifiers for immune sequencing clone quantification. Study findings and constraints: Over 97% of effector molecules, but under 1% in naive cells, were held by clones with more than 20 RNA copies.

TCRdb reprocessed the PCR reads via MiXCR and lists one record per CDR3 protein. This table holds about 320,000 distinct CDR3 sequences, about a fifth found once. The CDR3 is 18 amino acids. Germline V lookup: CDR1 SGHAT, CDR2 FQNNGV. The germline V and J ends were trimmed by 4 bases and 0 bases, with 16 bases remaining between them. Sorting isolated naive CD8 T cells as CD8+CD4-CCR7+CD45RA+ events. Sequencing was performed on naive CD8+ T cells from blood, with Jurkat cell RNA spiked in. The subset was: FACS-sorted CD8+CD4-CCR7+CD45RA+ naive T cells. V is TRBV11-2 and J is TRBJ1-6, with D unresolved. This clonotype originated in a human donor in good health. Some libraries in this study had Jurkat cell RNA spiked in. The CDR3 DNA reads as TGTGCCAGCAGCTCAAACGGCGGAGTAAGCTCCTATAATTCACCCCTCCACTTT. Its protein product is CASSSNGGVSSYNSPLHF.